What follows are 22 T cell receptor beta chains derived from one specimen sequenced in a study of blood T cells in healthy people across ages. The authors ran a second PCR of 7 to 11 cycles using a sample-barcoded 5' primer and a J-beta primer mix. TCRdb processed the 5' RACE reads anew with MiXCR; each CDR3 protein has one entry. The sample holds 1.5 million or so distinct CDR3 sequences, roughly 40% seen once. Sequencing was done on a sample of blood. Source of these receptors: a young woman in good health.

The chain links TRBV6-5 to TRBJ2-4; a weak D match, TRBD2 (5 bases). The V gene's germline CDR1 is MNHEY and CDR2 SVGAGI. V was shortened by 4 bases and J by 5 bases, with 15 bases between the two germline ends. The CDR3 is made up of 15 amino acids. The CDR3 reads CASSSSTRTQNIQYF. The CDR3 DNA reads TGTGCCAGCAGTTCCTCCACCCGGACTCAAAACATTCAGTACTTC.

This clonotype occurred a few times. The V call is TRBV7-2, the J call TRBJ2-7; 7 bases map to TRBD2. The CDR3 spans 14 residues. V trimming: 2 bases; J trimming: 3 bases; junction bases outside the gene matches: 4. Germline CDR1 reads SGHTA; CDR2 reads FQGNSA. The CDR3 sequence: CASSLTSAIYEQYF. For the CDR3, the DNA is TGTGCCAGCAGCTTAACTAGCGCGATCTACGAGCAGTACTTC. The full variable domain, its missing parts supplied by reference TRBV7-2 and TRBJ2-7, is GAGVSQSPSNKVTEKGKDVELRCDPISGHTALYWYRQSLGQGLEFLIYFQGNSAPDKSGLPSDRFSAERTGGSVSTLTIQRTQQEDSAVYLCASSLTSAIYEQYFGPGTRLTVT.

The chain carries TRBV27 and TRBJ2-1; 7 nucleotides line up with TRBD1. Losses at the gene ends were 4 bases for V and 10 bases for J; bases not matched to a gene: 7. The germline gives CDR1 MNHEY, CDR2 SMNVEV (reference sequence). The CDR3 runs to 13 residues. The CDR3 here is CASSSQQGSEQFF. DNA of the CDR3: TGTGCCAGCAGTTCCCAACAGGGGAGCGAGCAGTTCTTC.

This clonotype was detected a few times. The genes are TRBV6-1 and TRBJ2-7; tentative D call: TRBD2 (5 bases). This CDR3 spans 14 amino acids. Germline assignment: CDR1 MNHNS and CDR2 SASEGT. The ends were cut back, 5 bases at V and 4 bases at J, with 15 bases in the middle. The CDR3 loop reads CASSPRVGGYEQYF. DNA for the CDR3: TGTGCCAGCAGTCCCCGTGTGGGCGGGTACGAGCAGTACTTC.

This chain uses TRBV4-1 with TRBJ2-7; tentatively, D is TRBD2 (5 bases). The length of the CDR3 is 14 residues. Trimming left V 3 bases short and J 4 bases short, with 13 bases between. CDR1 and CDR2 (germline): MGHRA, YSYEKL. The CDR3 is CASSQDSSGYEQYF. CDR3 nucleotides: TGCGCCAGCAGCCAGGATTCGAGCGGTTACGAGCAGTACTTC.

This clonotype was seen a few times. This chain links TRBV29-1 with TRBJ1-4; D is uncertain. From germline, CDR1 is SQVTM and CDR2 ANQGSEA. The CDR3 consists of 12 residues. V dropped 7 bases and J dropped 0 bases, with 6 bases sitting between them. The CDR3, as DNA: TGCAGCGCGTCTACAACTAATGAAAAACTGTTTTTT. This sequence encodes CSASTTNEKLFF.

This clonotype occurred many times. V gene TRBV5-1 combines with J gene TRBJ1-1; D is possibly TRBD1 (6 bases). This CDR3 region has 16 residues. V was shortened by 1 base and J by 1 base, with 14 bases between the two germline ends. CDR1 is SGHRS and CDR2 is YFSETQ in the germline V gene. The CDR3 bases are TGCGCCAGCAGCTTGAAACCGGGGACACCGAACACTGAAGCTTTCTTT. Amino acid sequence: CASSLKPGTPNTEAFF.

This clonotype was detected a few times. The chain couples TRBV4-2 to TRBJ2-3; the D call may be TRBD1 or TRBD2 (5 bases each). V was shortened by 3 bases and J by 0 bases, with 19 bases between the two germline ends. The CDR3 totals 18 residues. In germline, CDR1 is LGHNA, CDR2 YNFKEQ. The CDR3 here is CASSQGKLGTTSTDTQYF. CDR3 in DNA: TGTGCCAGCAGCCAGGGGAAGTTGGGGACGACTAGCACAGATACGCAGTATTTT.

The rearrangement joins TRBV29-1 to TRBJ2-1, with 10 bases fitting TRBD2. V lost 4 bases to trimming and J lost 9 bases; unmatched junction nucleotides: 9. This CDR3 is 14 amino acids long. From germline, CDR1 is SQVTM and CDR2 ANQGSEA. CDR3 amino acids: CSVASGRTWGEQFF. The CDR3 DNA reads as TGCAGCGTTGCTAGCGGGAGAACTTGGGGTGAGCAGTTCTTC.

Comment on this clonotype: One junction end does not reproduce the germline sequence, and a read error may be involved. The V and J genes are TRBV7-7 and TRBJ2-1, with D possibly being TRBD1 (5 bases). Germline CDR1 is SSHAT and CDR2 is FNYEAQ (reference sequence). The CDR3 covers 14 residues. CDR3 in amino acids: CASTDPLLRGEQFF. For the CDR3, the DNA is TGTGCTAGCACCGATCCACTCCTAAGGGGTGAGCAGTTCTTC.

The chain combines TRBV20-1 with TRBJ2-4, with 7 bases fitting TRBD2. The end of the DNA fits TRBJ2-7 better, so the J call may be wrong. The CDR3 is made up of 15 amino acids. Germline-derived CDR1 and CDR2 are DFQATT and SNEGSKA (reference sequence). CDR3 nucleotides: TGCAGTGCTACGGACCCGGCGGGAGTCTTCTACGAGCAGTACTTC. This encodes CSATDPAGVFYEQYF.

The genes are TRBV5-1 and TRBJ1-6; TRBD1 agrees at 9 bases. V was clipped by 2 bases and J by 7 bases; unmatched bases: 4. The CDR3 covers 15 residues. Germline CDR1 reads SGHRS; CDR2 reads YFSETQ. The CDR3 DNA sequence: TGCGCCAGCAGCTTCCGGACAGGGGAGAATTCACCCCTCCACTTT. Translated: CASSFRTGENSPLHF. Full variable domain (rest looked up from reference TRBV5-1 and TRBJ1-6): KAGVTQTPRYLIKTRGQQVTLSCSPISGHRSVSWYQQTPGQGLQFLFEYFSETQRNKGNFPGRFSGRQFSNSRSEMNVSTLELGDSALYLCASSFRTGENSPLHFGNGTRLTVT.

This clonotype was recorded a few times. CDR3 region: CASSESGGRAHEQFF. CDR3 sequence (DNA): TGTGCCAGCAGTGAATCGGGGGGAAGGGCGCATGAGCAGTTCTTC. The V gene is TRBV2, the J gene TRBJ2-1; 7 bases line up with TRBD2. The germline V gene encodes CDR1 SNHLY and CDR2 FYNNEI. The CDR3 runs to 15 residues. V trimming: 2 bases; J trimming: 8 bases; junction bases outside the gene matches: 9.

This clonotype was seen a few times. The chain couples TRBV3-1 to TRBJ2-1; 8 bases are a match to TRBD2. V trimming: 4 bases; J trimming: 5 bases; junction bases outside the gene matches: 10. Germline V gene data show CDR1 as LGHDT and CDR2 as YNNKEL (reference sequence). The CDR3 is 16 residues long. CDR3 amino acids: CASSPDLREAHNEQFF. DNA of the CDR3: TGTGCCAGCAGCCCAGATCTGCGGGAGGCCCACAATGAGCAGTTCTTC.

This clonotype was observed a handful of times. J is TRBJ1-2 and V is TRBV20-1; D is unresolved. The germline V gene has CDR1 DFQATT and CDR2 SNEGSKA (reference sequence). The CDR3 has 12 amino acids. The V end lost 4 bases, the J end lost 1 base, and 7 bases lay between the germline ends. The CDR3 DNA reads TGCAGTGCTATCGCAGATAACTATGGCTACACCTTC. Protein sequence: CSAIADNYGYTF.

This CDR3 reads CASRLPSTGGNGYTF. The CDR3 DNA is TGTGCCAGCAGGTTACCCTCCACGGGGGGGAATGGCTACACCTTC. The genes are TRBV28 and TRBJ1-2, with a possible D match to TRBD1 (5 bases). The CDR3 spans 15 residues. CDR1 and CDR2 from the germline V gene are MDHEN and SYDVKM. V was shortened by 6 bases and J by 6 bases, with 20 bases between the two germline ends.

The V call is TRBV4-1, the J call TRBJ2-3; D unresolved. The germline V gene has CDR1 MGHRA and CDR2 YSYEKL. Between the trimmed V and J ends, which lost 3 bases and 5 bases, there was a span of 18 bases. This CDR3 is built from 16 residues. The CDR3 nucleotides read TGCGCCAGCAGCCAGTCACGAGGCCATGACGGAGATACGCAGTATTTT. This sequence encodes CASSQSRGHDGDTQYF.

This clonotype was picked up a small number of times. The chain employs TRBV6-1 and TRBJ2-5; D is undetermined. V was shortened by 5 bases and J by 0 bases, with 7 bases between the two germline ends. The length of the CDR3 is 13 residues. The germline CDR1 and CDR2 sequences are MNHNS and SASEGT. The CDR3 loop reads CASSRNYQETQYF. CDR3 DNA: TGTGCCAGCAGTCGTAACTACCAAGAGACCCAGTACTTC.

The chain joins TRBV2 to TRBJ2-7; possibly TRBD1 or TRBD2 for D (6 bases each). This CDR3 region has 13 residues. The V end was cut by 7 bases, the J end by 12 bases, with 22 bases between. Germline values: CDR1 SNHLY, CDR2 FYNNEI. CDR3 DNA: TGTGCCAGCACCTCATCTCCTATCGGGGGCTTGTACTTC. Translating gives CASTSSPIGGLYF.

V is TRBV7-2 and J is TRBJ1-1; no definite D call. The CDR3 is 14 amino acids. The ends were cut back, 2 bases at V and 4 bases at J, with 11 bases in the middle. Germline V gene lookup returns CDR1 SGHTA and CDR2 FQGNSA. The DNA of the CDR3 is TGTGCCAGCAGCTTATCGCGGGTGGGCACTGAAGCTTTCTTT. This sequence encodes CASSLSRVGTEAFF.

To note about this clonotype: This may arise from a read error, as a much more abundant clone is one base away. As the CDR3 is not closed by the conserved phenylalanine or tryptophan, this likely results from a read error. V and J are TRBV9 and TRBJ2-1; 9 bases agree with TRBD2. CDR3 length: 15 amino acids. V shed 3 bases, J shed 4 bases, and the junction held 5 bases outside the gene matches. The germline gives CDR1 SGDLS, CDR2 YYNGEE. The CDR3 protein is CASSALSGGYNEQFL. CDR3 coding DNA: TGTGCCAGCAGCGCACTTAGCGGGGGATACAATGAGCAGTTCTTA.

This clonotype came up a few times. The chain employs TRBV13 and TRBJ1-1; 11 nucleotides align to TRBD1. Germline V gene lookup returns CDR1 PRHDT and CDR2 FYEKMQ (reference sequence). The ends lost 4 bases at V and 4 bases at J; junction bases unmatched: 5. CDR3 size: 15 residues. The CDR3 is CASSSRDRGTTEAFF. The CDR3 nucleotides read TGTGCCAGCAGCTCTCGGGACAGGGGGACCACTGAAGCTTTCTTT.